These T cell receptor beta chains were read from a single sample in a study of T cell responses to AZD1222 COVID-19 vaccine. Measured with immunoSEQ multiplex PCR; TCRdb has only the in-frame clones, and not every one. Found here are fewer than 150,000 clones, around 89% of them singletons; the top ten hold 3.5%. The sample was peripheral blood, taken 28 days after the second AZD1222 dose. The receptors shown here come from an adult who received the AZD1222 COVID-19 vaccine. Each CDR3 is given with its conserved first and last residue. Fields, in order: V gene, CDR3 protein.

V gene: TRBV30; CDR3 protein: CAWSVGAGDQPQHF
V gene: TRBV11-2; CDR3 protein: CASSKTGSRNQPQHF
V gene: TRBV7-3; CDR3 protein: CASKVSGANVLTF
V gene: TRBV12-3/TRBV12-4; CDR3 protein: CASSFGYEQYF
V gene: TRBV18; CDR3 protein: CASSRDGPNQPQHF
V gene: TRBV19; CDR3 protein: CASCAGSTDTQYF
V gene: TRBV27; CDR3 protein: CASSTGTGNSPLHF
V gene: TRBV9; CDR3 protein: CASSGPGADRGRRWAQYF
V gene: TRBV3-1/TRBV3-2; CDR3 protein: CASSQDRRVAPYNEQFF
V gene: TRBV6-5; CDR3 protein: CASSFDRGFYTF
V gene: TRBV25-1; CDR3 protein: CASRSQGANSGYGYTF
V gene: TRBV11-2; CDR3 protein: CASSIPPGPNTEAFF
V gene: TRBV7-3; CDR3 protein: CASSLSRSLNTEAFF
V gene: TRBV27; CDR3 protein: CASSLMSDGGGPQHF
V gene: TRBV3-1/TRBV3-2; CDR3 protein: CASSATSGGAKQFF
V gene: TRBV6-5; CDR3 protein: CASTPGGRASEQYF